The clone carrying this TCR beta chain was recorded many times. Antigen specificity is unknown. CDR1 is SNHLY and CDR2 is FYNNEI in the germline V gene. J was trimmed by 4 bases and V by 9 bases; bases with no gene match: 8. The CDR3 runs to 14 residues. Time point meaning: persistent/refractory GD, antithyroid drugs over 5 years with positive TRAb. PBMCs provided the RNA from which the TCR library was made. The data were taken from a study of regulatory T cells in long-lasting Graves disease. Construction of TCR beta libraries relied on iRepertoire HTBI primers and on Arm-PCR targeting CDR3 regions. TCRdb called the multiplex PCR reads again in MiXCR, with one record for every CDR3 protein. The table includes under 450,000 distinct CDR3 sequences, more than 20% detected once. Study-wide results and caveats: Persistent Graves' patients possessed reduced TCR diversity relative to recently diagnosed ones.

This TCR was recovered from a woman between 40 and 50 years old with Graves disease. This specimen consisted of peripheral blood mononuclear cells (PBMCs), obtained when the disease was refractory, from a patient treated with antithyroid drugs. The rearrangement links TRBV2 to TRBJ2-7; 11 positions match TRBD1. Here the CDR3 DNA reads TGTGCCAGTTTCTCGGACAGGGGGCGATACGAGCAGTACTTC. Translation: CASFSDRGRYEQYF.